The present entry profiles one T cell receptor beta chain with its context. The antigen is undetermined. This sample is part of a study of T cells expressing NK-cell markers. About the research overall: In the group of eight sequenced donors, seven were HCMV-seropositive and one was seronegative.

Production of TCR beta cDNA relied on 5'RACE template switching with UMIs. Reprocessing the 5' RACE reads, TCRdb reports a single entry for every CDR3 protein and omits DNA. This sample's clone table lists about 460,000 distinct CDR3 sequences. Broader study findings: The CD3+CD56-NKG2C+ fraction of a handful of donors was also led by these clonotypes.

The CDR3 consists of 16 residues. Germline V gene lookup returns CDR1 SGHRS and CDR2 YFSETQ. The clonotype originates from a woman aged 45-59 years in good health. This chain links TRBV5-1 with TRBJ1-1; TCRdb indicates TRBD1, and absent DNA this call remains unverified. The sequenced sample consisted of blood T cells: a sorted CD56 or NKG2C T cell subset, CD4+ or CD8+ T cells, or bulk PBMC T cells (not recorded which). CDR3 loop: CASSFRQGNLNTEAFF.